The clone carrying this T cell receptor beta chain has only a few counts. The antigen is unknown. These data belong to a study of CD4 T cells in relation to SARS-CoV-2 and coronaviruses. Assay used: immunoSEQ multiplex PCR; TCRdb lists only in-frame clones, some missing. The table has 20,000 to 25,000 clones, around 80% seen once. Before the COVID-19 pandemic, during about 2010-2018, CD4+ T cells were taken from unexposed donors. Isolation of CD4+ T cells took place after roughly nine days in culture. Sequencing was performed on CD4+ T cells from PBMCs, cultured in vitro. The origin of this receptor is a human donor in good health.

The CDR3 sequence: CASSLGAGKTDTQYF. The CDR3 nucleotides are TGTGCCAGCAGCTTAGGGGCAGGGAAGACAGATACGCAGTATTTT. The rearrangement links TRBV11-3 to TRBJ2-3, with D maybe TRBD1 (5 bases). V was pared by 1 base and J by 3 bases, with 11 bases between. The germline V gene encodes CDR1 SGHNT and CDR2 YENEEA. CDR3 length: 15 amino acids.